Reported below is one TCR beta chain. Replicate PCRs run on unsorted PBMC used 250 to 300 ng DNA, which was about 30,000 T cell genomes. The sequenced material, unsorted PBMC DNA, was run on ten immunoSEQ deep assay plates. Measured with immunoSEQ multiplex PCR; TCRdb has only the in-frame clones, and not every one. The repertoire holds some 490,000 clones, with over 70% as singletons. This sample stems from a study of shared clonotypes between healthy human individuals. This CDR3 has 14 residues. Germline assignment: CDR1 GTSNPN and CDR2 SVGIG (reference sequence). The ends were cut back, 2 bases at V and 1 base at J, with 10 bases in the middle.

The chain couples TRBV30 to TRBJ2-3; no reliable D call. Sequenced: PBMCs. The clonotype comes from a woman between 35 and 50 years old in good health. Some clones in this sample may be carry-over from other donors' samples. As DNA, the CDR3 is TGTGCCTGGAGTCTTACCTTGGGCACAGATACGCAGTATTTT. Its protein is CAWSLTLGTDTQYF. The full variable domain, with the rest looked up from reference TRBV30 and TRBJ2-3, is SQTIHQWPATLVQPVGSPLSLECTVEGTSNPNLYWYRQAAGRGLQLLFYSVGIGQISSEVPQNLSASRPQDRQFILSSKKLLLSDSGFYLCAWSLTLGTDTQYFGPGTRLTVL.